This T cell receptor beta chain was found in a study of blood T cell repertoires in COVID-19. Germline loops: CDR1 MNHNY, CDR2 SVGAGI (reference sequence). V gave up 6 bases and J gave up 4 bases; unmatched junction bases: 10. This CDR3 is built from 15 residues. Clones were read by immunoSEQ multiplex PCR, and TCRdb kept only the in-frame ones, dropping some. Of about 460,000 clones listed, approximately 90% were seen once; the top ten hold approximately 8%. Allocation to cohorts depended on clinical history reported by the participants. The genes are TRBV6-6 and TRBJ2-7, with TRBD1 matching 9 bases. Sequences were obtained from PBMCs or T cells enriched from blood (not recorded which). The source is a woman aged 60-75 years who had recovered from COVID-19. CDR3 bases: TGTGCCAGCAGACGGGACAGGGTCTTAGGGTACGAGCAGTACGTC. As protein: CASRRDRVLGYEQYV.